Presented here are 27 T cell receptor beta chains from one specimen sequenced in a study of cytomegalovirus exposure and HLA in healthy donors. Primers for the PCR totalled 60 Vbeta and 13 Jbeta. The repertoire was sequenced with immunoSEQ multiplex PCR; TCRdb's copy has only in-frame clones and lacks some. The sample records 220,000 or so clones, 65% to 80% being singletons. Sequencing used PBMCs. These TCRs come from a man aged 50-60 years in good health and CMV-seronegative.

V usage is TRBV5-1 and J usage is TRBJ2-7, with a possible D match to TRBD2 (5 bases). V was clipped by 4 bases and J by 2 bases, with 16 bases between them. The CDR3 loop spans 15 amino acids. CDR1 SGHRS and CDR2 YFSETQ come from the germline V gene. The CDR3 DNA sequence: TGCGCCAGCAGCCCTATACAATCCGGGACCTACGAGCAGTACTTC. It is translated as CASSPIQSGTYEQYF. The whole variable domain, remainder taken from reference TRBV5-1 and TRBJ2-7, is KAGVTQTPRYLIKTRGQQVTLSCSPISGHRSVSWYQQTPGQGLQFLFEYFSETQRNKGNFPGRFSGRQFSNSRSEMNVSTLELGDSALYLCASSPIQSGTYEQYFGPGTRLTVT.

The chain employs TRBV7-3 and TRBJ1-5; no definite D call. This CDR3 is built from 11 residues. V was clipped by 6 bases and J by 4 bases, with 4 bases between them. CDR1 SGHTA and CDR2 FQGTGA come from the germline V gene. CDR3 sequence (DNA): TGTGCCAGCAGTTCGAATCAGCCCCAGCATTTT. As protein: CASSSNQPQHF.

This clone occurred once. In DNA form, the CDR3 reads TGCGCCAGCAGCTTGGGGGGGGAGGGCTGGTACGAGCAGTACTTC. Translated: CASSLGGEGWYEQYF. The gene calls are TRBV5-1 and TRBJ2-7; 7 positions match TRBD2. V lost 0 bases to trimming and J lost 4 bases; unmatched junction nucleotides: 7. Per the germline V gene, CDR1 is SGHRS and CDR2 is YFSETQ. This CDR3 is built from 15 residues.

J is TRBJ1-2 and V is TRBV5-1; D call uncertain. V lost 1 base and J 4 bases, leaving 8 bases between the germline ends. The CDR3 runs to 13 residues. Germline V CDR1 and CDR2: SGHRS, YFSETQ. CDR3 sequence (DNA): TGCGCCAGCAGCTTGTCGGGGAGCTATGGCTACACCTTC. Its translation: CASSLSGSYGYTF.

Notes on this clone: Other nucleotide sequences in the sample specify the same CDR3. The rearrangement links TRBV5-1 to TRBJ2-5; 9 bases fit TRBD1. Looked up from germline, CDR1 is SGHRS and CDR2 is YFSETQ. The CDR3 runs 14 residues. V lost 3 bases, J lost 5 bases, and 5 bases stayed unmatched. The chain's CDR3 is CASSSGGQGETQYF. The CDR3, as DNA: TGCGCCAGCAGCTCCGGCGGACAGGGGGAGACCCAGTACTTC.

The V and J genes are TRBV7-8 and TRBJ1-1; D is possibly TRBD1 (6 bases). The CDR3 spans 14 residues. Trimming stripped 1 base from V and 1 base from J, with 7 bases between. Germline CDR1 reads SGHVS; CDR2 reads FQNEAQ. In DNA form, the CDR3 reads TGTGCCAGCAGCTTAGTACAGGGGAACACTGAAGCTTTCTTT. This gives the protein CASSLVQGNTEAFF.

The V gene is TRBV28, the J gene TRBJ2-7; TRBD2 aligns across 8 bases. The V gene end was trimmed by 7 bases and the J gene end by 6 bases; junction bases not matched to a gene: 14. Germline V gene lookup returns CDR1 MDHEN and CDR2 SYDVKM. This CDR3 region has 15 residues. The CDR3 spells CASTGGRGYGAEQYF. As DNA, the CDR3 is TGTGCCAGCACGGGGGGGAGGGGTTACGGGGCCGAGCAGTACTTC.

The V and J genes are TRBV4-1 and TRBJ2-1; 11 nucleotides align to TRBD2. Unmatched junction bases numbered 8, after V lost 5 bases and J lost 2 bases. This CDR3 has 17 amino acids. The germline gives CDR1 MGHRA, CDR2 YSYEKL. The CDR3: CASSKGLAGGPYNEQFF. The CDR3, as DNA: TGCGCCAGCAGCAAGGGGCTAGCGGGAGGCCCCTACAATGAGCAGTTCTTC.

V usage is TRBV10-1 and J usage is TRBJ1-2, with D perhaps TRBD1 (6 bases). V lost 7 bases and J lost 4, with 19 bases in between. This CDR3 has 15 residues. Per germline, CDR1 WNHNN and CDR2 SYGVQD (reference sequence). The CDR3, as DNA: TGCGCCAGCACCAGTACAGGGTCGAATGGCTATGGCTACACCTTC. This translates into CASTSTGSNGYGYTF.

This sequence joins TRBV9 and TRBJ1-2; 9 bases are a match to TRBD1. J lost 5 bases, V lost 3 bases, and 5 bases had no gene match. CDR3 length: 14 amino acids. Looked up from germline, CDR1 is SGDLS and CDR2 is YYNGEE. In nucleotides, the CDR3 is TGTGCCAGCAGCGAACAGGGGGCAGGGTATGGCTACACCTTC. Protein sequence: CASSEQGAGYGYTF.

The chain has TRBV6-5 and TRBJ1-1; tentative D call: TRBD1 (6 bases). Germline V CDR1 and CDR2: MNHEY, SVGAGI. CDR3 length: 12 amino acids. Deletions cut 6 bases from V and 1 base from J, with 6 bases between. In DNA form, the CDR3 reads TGTGCCAGCAGGGACAGGAACACTGAAGCTTTCTTT. It encodes CASRDRNTEAFF.

The chain joins TRBV7-9 to TRBJ2-7; 8 nucleotides line up with TRBD2. Unmatched junction bases numbered 7, after V lost 1 base and J lost 2 bases. The length of the CDR3 is 16 residues. From germline, CDR1 is SEHNR and CDR2 FQNEAQ (reference sequence). DNA for the CDR3: TGTGCCAGCAGCTTAGGGGCGGGAGGAGGAACCTACGAGCAGTACTTC. Translation gives CASSLGAGGGTYEQYF.

The J gene is TRBJ2-3, the V gene TRBV5-4, with TRBD2 as a possible D gene (5 bases). V lost 3 bases and J lost 6, with 17 bases in between. The germline V gene has CDR1 SGHNT and CDR2 YYREEE (reference sequence). The CDR3 has 15 amino acids. CDR3 nucleotides: TGTGCCAGCAGCTCGGGTGGAGGTTCGGGGGATACGCAGTATTTT. Its translation: CASSSGGGSGDTQYF.

This clone has just a few counts. In DNA form, the CDR3 reads TGCGCCAGCAGCTTCGGACAGGGGCAAAACATTCAGTACTTC. Translation gives CASSFGQGQNIQYF. The chain joins TRBV5-1 to TRBJ2-4; 9 bases map to TRBD1. The germline V gene has CDR1 SGHRS and CDR2 YFSETQ. The CDR3 sequence is 14 residues long. The junction had 2 bases not matched to a gene; V was cut back by 2 bases and J by 5 bases.

A note on this clone: The same CDR3 arises from other DNA sequences in this sample as well. V gene TRBV7-9 combines with J gene TRBJ2-7; no definite D call. Germline V gene sequence: CDR1 SEHNR, CDR2 FQNEAQ (reference sequence). This CDR3 is 11 amino acids long. Trimming removed 5 bases from V and 3 bases from J, with 5 bases in between. CDR3 sequence (DNA): TGTGCCAGCAGCCTCAGCTACGAGCAGTACTTC. It is translated as CASSLSYEQYF.

This chain links TRBV11-2 with TRBJ2-7; 7 bases are a match to TRBD2. Germline V lookup: CDR1 SGHAT, CDR2 FQNNGV. The junction had 3 bases not matched to a gene; V was cut back by 1 base and J by 0 bases. The CDR3 extends over 15 amino acids. In nucleotides, the CDR3 is TGTGCCAGCAGCTTAGCGGGGACTAACTCCTACGAGCAGTACTTC. Translated: CASSLAGTNSYEQYF.

The chain joins TRBV29-1 to TRBJ2-5; maybe TRBD2 (5 bases). V shed 1 base and J shed 2 bases, with 20 bases lying between them. CDR1 is SQVTM and CDR2 is ANQGSEA in the germline V gene. There are 17 residues in the CDR3. CDR3 sequence (DNA): TGCAGCGTTGAAGCCGCGGGTCGGGCGACCGGGCAAGAGACCCAGTACTTC. Amino acid sequence: CSVEAAGRATGQETQYF.

The chain joins TRBV2 to TRBJ1-1; D remains ambiguous. The CDR3 sequence is 14 residues long. V was cut by 6 bases and J by 4 bases, with 15 bases left in between. CDR1 is SNHLY, CDR2 FYNNEI, per germline. The DNA of the CDR3 is TGTGCCAGCAGAAGTGGACCCGCGGGCACTGAAGCTTTCTTT. The encoded protein is CASRSGPAGTEAFF. Together with reference TRBV2 and TRBJ1-1, the CDR3 gives the full variable domain: EPEVTQTPSHQVTQMGQEVILRCVPISNHLYFYWYRQILGQKVEFLVSFYNNEISEKSEIFDDQFSVERPDGSNFTLKIRSTKLEDSAMYFCASRSGPAGTEAFFGQGTRLTVV.

This clone has only one observation. This rearrangement joins TRBV28 to TRBJ1-3; TRBD1 matches 7 bases. Per germline, CDR1 MDHEN and CDR2 SYDVKM. The CDR3 loop spans 15 amino acids. The junction had 7 bases not matched to a gene; V was cut back by 8 bases and J by 0 bases. CDR3 region: CASHPGQTSGNTIYF. As DNA, the CDR3 is TGTGCCAGCCACCCGGGACAGACCTCTGGAAACACCATATATTTT.

V and J are TRBV7-9 and TRBJ2-7; a possible D gene is TRBD1 (6 bases). In germline, CDR1 is SEHNR, CDR2 FQNEAQ (reference sequence). Trimming took 3 bases from V and 5 from J, leaving 11 bases between them. The CDR3 extends over 13 amino acids. CDR3 coding DNA: TGTGCCAGCAGCTTTAGGGGGTTCGACGAGCAGTACTTC. It specifies CASSFRGFDEQYF.

This chain joins TRBV27 and TRBJ1-2, with D unclear. Germline-derived CDR1 and CDR2 are MNHEY and SMNVEV (reference sequence). Deletions cut 0 bases from V and 0 bases from J, with 14 bases between. This CDR3 region has 17 residues. The chain's CDR3 is CASSLSKYGSPNYGYTF. For the CDR3, the DNA is TGTGCCAGCAGTTTATCGAAATACGGGAGCCCTAACTATGGCTACACCTTC.

J is TRBJ2-2 and V is TRBV2; TRBD2 might be the D (6 bases). Trimming cost V 8 bases and J 4 bases, with 20 bases left between them. Germline V CDR1 and CDR2: SNHLY, FYNNEI. The CDR3 sequence is 16 residues long. CDR3 protein: CASRRGFLGGTGELFF. The CDR3 nucleotides are TGTGCCAGCCGGAGAGGGTTCCTGGGGGGCACCGGGGAGCTGTTTTTT.

This clone has a single count. The rearrangement links TRBV30 to TRBJ2-7, with 10 bases fitting TRBD2. Trimming at V came to 3 bases and at J to 7 bases, leaving 12 bases not matched to a gene. The CDR3 consists of 15 residues. Germline V CDR1 and CDR2: GTSNPN, SVGIG (reference sequence). CDR3 sequence reads: CAWRSSGRAVGEQYF. The CDR3 DNA is TGTGCCTGGAGAAGCAGCGGGAGGGCCGTTGGTGAGCAGTACTTC.

The DNA for the CDR3 is TGTGCCAGCACAAAGGTCGGGGGGCAGACCCAGTACTTC. Amino acid sequence: CASTKVGGQTQYF. J is TRBJ2-5 and V is TRBV5-4; perhaps TRBD2 as D (7 bases). The CDR3 is made up of 13 amino acids. Per germline, CDR1 SGHNT and CDR2 YYREEE (reference sequence). The germline V and J ends were trimmed by 6 bases and 6 bases, with 15 bases remaining between them.

The chain employs TRBV18 and TRBJ2-1; 11 nucleotides align to TRBD2. V lost 3 bases to trimming and J lost 0 bases; unmatched junction nucleotides: 7. Germline CDR1 KGHSH, CDR2 LQKENI. The CDR3 runs 18 residues. The CDR3 loop is CASSPTSGSLSSYNEQFF. Here the CDR3 DNA reads TGTGCCAGCTCACCTACTAGCGGGAGCCTATCCTCCTACAATGAGCAGTTCTTC.

The V and J genes are TRBV7-8 and TRBJ2-2; no reliable D call. The CDR3 has 15 residues. V was clipped by 0 bases and J by 4 bases, with 9 bases between them. Looked up from germline, CDR1 is SGHVS and CDR2 is FQNEAQ. CDR3 DNA: TGTGCCAGCAGCTTAGCCCCAGGTGCCACCGGGGAGCTGTTTTTT. Translating gives CASSLAPGATGELFF.

V gene TRBV30 combines with J gene TRBJ1-2, with 8 bases fitting TRBD1. V was pared by 4 bases and J by 4 bases, with 8 bases of the junction left unmatched. Germline V lookup: CDR1 GTSNPN, CDR2 SVGIG (reference sequence). The CDR3 extends over 14 amino acids. The CDR3 nucleotides are TGTGCCTGGAACCAGGGGGCGGGGAGCTATGGCTACACCTTC. This encodes CAWNQGAGSYGYTF.